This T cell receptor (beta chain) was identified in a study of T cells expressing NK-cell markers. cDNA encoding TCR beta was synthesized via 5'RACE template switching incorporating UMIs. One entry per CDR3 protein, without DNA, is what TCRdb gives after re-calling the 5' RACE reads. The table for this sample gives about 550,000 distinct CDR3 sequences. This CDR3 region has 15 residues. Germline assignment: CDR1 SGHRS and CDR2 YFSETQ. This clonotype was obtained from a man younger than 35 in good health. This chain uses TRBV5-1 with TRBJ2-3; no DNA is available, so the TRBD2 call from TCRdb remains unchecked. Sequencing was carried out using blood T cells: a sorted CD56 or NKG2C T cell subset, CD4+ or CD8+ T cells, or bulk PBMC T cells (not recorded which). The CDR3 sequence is CASSLLIAGEDTQYF. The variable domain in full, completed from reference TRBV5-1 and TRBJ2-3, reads KAGVTQTPRYLIKTRGQQVTLSCSPISGHRSVSWYQQTPGQGLQFLFEYFSETQRNKGNFPGRFSGRQFSNSRSEMNVSTLELGDSALYLCASSLLIAGEDTQYFGPGTRLTVL.